Below, 13 T cell receptor beta chains from the same sample are listed, as sequenced in a study of shared clonotypes between healthy human individuals. The method was immunoSEQ multiplex PCR; TCRdb's version includes in-frame clones alone and lacks a portion of them. The sample lists over 850,000 clones, about 80% seen once, with 0.5% to 0.65% in the top ten. What was sequenced was memory CD4+ T cells from PBMCs. Described subset: CD45RA-negative fraction. Receptors originate from a man younger than 30 in good health. Some clones in this sample may be carry-over from other donors' samples.

This chain joins TRBV9 and TRBJ1-5; a weak D match, TRBD1 (6 bases). The CDR3 length is 13 residues. V gave up 3 bases and J gave up 5 bases, with 9 bases separating them. Germline V CDR1 and CDR2: SGDLS, YYNGEE. The CDR3 loop is CASSEDSYQPQHF. The DNA of the CDR3 is TGTGCCAGCAGCGAGGACAGTTATCAGCCCCAGCATTTT.

In DNA form, the CDR3 reads TGTGCCAGCAGCCGGGGACCGCAAAATGAAAAACTGTTTTTT. Protein: CASSRGPQNEKLFF. V usage is TRBV6-5 and J usage is TRBJ1-4; TRBD1 is a possible D gene (5 bases). Germline V gene data show CDR1 as MNHEY and CDR2 as SVGAGI. Trimming removed 6 bases from V and 5 bases from J, with 13 bases in between. The CDR3 has 14 residues.

The chain uses TRBV30 and TRBJ1-1; D call uncertain. Germline CDR1 is GTSNPN and CDR2 is SVGIG (reference sequence). Trimming stripped 5 bases from V and 1 base from J, with 23 bases between. This CDR3 contains 17 residues. CDR3 DNA sequence: TGTGCCTGGGTCCCTCGTTTTGTCGCCCTACAGAACACTGAAGCTTTCTTT. It is translated as CAWVPRFVALQNTEAFF.

The rearrangement joins TRBV7-2 to TRBJ2-3, with 9 nucleotides matching TRBD2. CDR1 and CDR2 (germline): SGHTA, FQGNSA. This CDR3 spans 15 amino acids. V gave up 10 bases and J gave up 4 bases; unmatched junction bases: 12. The CDR3: CAIISGAGGADTQYF. The CDR3 DNA follows: TGTGCCATCATATCCGGAGCGGGAGGAGCAGATACGCAGTATTTT.

As to this clone: Other DNA sequences within the sample encode an identical CDR3. The chain has TRBV7-9 and TRBJ1-3; TRBD1 might be the D (6 bases). V was clipped by 1 base and J by 2 bases, with 6 bases between them. Germline loops: CDR1 SEHNR, CDR2 FQNEAQ (reference sequence). CDR3 length: 14 amino acids. The CDR3 here is CASSLGTAGNTIYF. CDR3 bases: TGTGCCAGCAGCTTAGGGACAGCTGGAAACACCATATATTTT.

The genes are TRBV29-1 and TRBJ1-1; TRBD1 might be the D (6 bases). The CDR3 loop spans 14 amino acids. Trimming stripped 7 bases from V and 0 bases from J, with 15 bases between. In germline, CDR1 is SQVTM, CDR2 ANQGSEA. DNA of the CDR3: TGCAGCGCCCGCAGGACAGCCATGAACACTGAAGCTTTCTTT. The encoded protein is CSARRTAMNTEAFF.

As for this clone: A read error may produce the germline difference seen at one junction end. This same CDR3 is encoded by further DNA sequences in the sample. The chain joins TRBV5-8 to TRBJ1-1, with no clear D. This CDR3 has 13 residues. The germline V gene encodes CDR1 SGHTS and CDR2 YDEGEE. In DNA form, the CDR3 reads TGCGCCAGCAGCTTTGAGGAGTACACTGAAGCTTTCTTT. Protein product: CASSFEEYTEAFF.

The genes are TRBV9 and TRBJ1-4, with D perhaps TRBD1 (6 bases). Germline lookup yields CDR1 SGDLS and CDR2 YYNGEE. V lost 4 bases and J 8 bases, leaving 18 bases between the germline ends. The CDR3 totals 15 residues. CDR3 sequence reads: CASSPSGGAFEKLFF. CDR3 in DNA: TGTGCCAGCAGCCCGTCCGGGGGCGCATTCGAAAAACTGTTTTTT.

The CDR3 DNA reads TGTGCCAGCAGCTATCTGACAGGGTCCTATGGCTACACCTTC. Protein sequence: CASSYLTGSYGYTF. The V and J genes are TRBV5-5 and TRBJ1-2; 7 positions match TRBD1. The germline CDR1 and CDR2 sequences are SGHKS and YYEKEE (reference sequence). The CDR3 spans 14 residues. V dropped 3 bases and J dropped 4; count of bases not matched to a gene: 6. The full variable domain, completed using reference TRBV5-5 and TRBJ1-2, is DAGVTQSPTHLIKTRGQQVTLRCSPISGHKSVSWYQQVLGQGPQFIFQYYEKEERGRGNFPDRFSARQFPNYSSELNVNALLLGDSALYLCASSYLTGSYGYTFGSGTRLTVV.

This clone was counted a single time. DNA for the CDR3: TGCGCCAGCAGCTTGCATTCGGCCAGGGCCGAAGAGACCCAGTACTTC. Encoded protein: CASSLHSARAEETQYF. This chain joins TRBV5-1 and TRBJ2-5; possible D gene TRBD1, 5 bases. The germline V gene has CDR1 SGHRS and CDR2 YFSETQ. This CDR3 spans 16 amino acids. The germline V and J ends were trimmed by 1 base and 3 bases, with 16 bases remaining between them.

This clone was detected only once. Other DNA sequences within the sample encode an identical CDR3. The chain couples TRBV7-9 to TRBJ1-4; D call uncertain. Germline V CDR1 and CDR2: SEHNR, FQNEAQ (reference sequence). V was clipped by 1 base and J by 5 bases, with 8 bases between them. The CDR3 has 14 residues. The CDR3 loop is CASSLGGLNEKLFF. CDR3 DNA sequence: TGTGCCAGCAGCTTAGGCGGTCTCAATGAAAAACTGTTTTTT.

The rearrangement uses TRBV21-1 and TRBJ2-3; TRBD1, the table's D call, was not compared with the DNA. TRBV21-1 counts as a pseudogene. The CDR3 is 16 amino acids. The chain's CDR3 is CASREPRRDITDTQYF. The DNA for the CDR3 is TGTGCCAGCAGGGAACCCCGGCGCGACATCACAGATACGCAGTATTTT.

The rearrangement joins TRBV28 to TRBJ1-4; perhaps TRBD1 as D (6 bases). The length of the CDR3 is 15 residues. Germline CDR1 is MDHEN and CDR2 is SYDVKM. Trimming cost V 8 bases and J 0 bases, with 13 bases left between them. The CDR3 DNA follows: TGTGCCAGCCGAGGTGGGGGCACAACTAATGAAAAACTGTTTTTT. This translates into CASRGGGTTNEKLFF.